This TCR beta chain originates from a study of T cell responses to AZD1222 COVID-19 vaccine. Broader study findings: Donors were chiefly white British, with a greater number of females, and clonal diversity was perhaps underestimated.

On this clone: The target antigen is unknown.

Germline-derived CDR1 and CDR2 are SGHTA and FQGNSA. The CDR3 has 16 residues. V dropped 1 base and J dropped 4; count of bases not matched to a gene: 7. The method was immunoSEQ multiplex PCR; TCRdb's version includes in-frame clones alone and lacks a portion of them. The table includes about 130,000 clones, 88% detected once. V gene TRBV7-2 combines with J gene TRBJ2-4; TRBD2 agrees at 7 bases. The sequence was obtained from an adult in good health. This specimen consisted of peripheral blood, obtained on day 0 of MenACWY control vaccination. The CDR3 here is CASSLVSAGLKNIQYF. For the CDR3, the DNA is TGTGCCAGCAGCTTAGTCTCGGCGGGACTAAAAAACATTCAGTACTTC.